Listed here are 11 T cell receptor beta chains from one sample, sequenced in a study of radiation and T cells in renal cell carcinoma. Some clones are missing from TCRdb's copy, which holds only in-frame ones; the method was immunoSEQ multiplex PCR. Found here are some 15,000 clones, approximately 58% of them singletons; the top ten hold approximately 10%. This sample's treatment: treatment-naive control, cytoreductive nephrectomy. Sample: tumor tissue, taken from a patient whose treatment was nephrectomy without radiotherapy. Every receptor here comes from a man aged 35-49 years with renal cell carcinoma.

This chain connects TRBV30 to TRBJ1-1, with D possibly matching TRBD1 (6 bases). Trimming removed 0 bases at V and 5 bases at J, with 10 bases between. The CDR3 is made up of 13 amino acids. Germline assignment: CDR1 GTSNPN and CDR2 SVGIG (reference sequence). The CDR3 nucleotides are TGTGCCTGGAGTGTCGGGGGGCGGACTGAAGCTTTCTTT. Its protein is CAWSVGGRTEAFF.

The V call is TRBV4-1, the J call TRBJ1-1; a possible D gene is TRBD1 (6 bases). Deletions cut 4 bases from V and 1 base from J, with 13 bases between. CDR3 length: 15 residues. The germline CDR1 and CDR2 sequences are MGHRA and YSYEKL. DNA for the CDR3: TGCGCCAGCAGCCTAGGCCCCAGGGGGAACACTGAAGCTTTCTTT. The encoded protein is CASSLGPRGNTEAFF.

This clone was detected once. This chain joins TRBV5-1 and TRBJ1-2; D ambiguous. The CDR3 is made up of 16 amino acids. Germline CDR1 is SGHRS and CDR2 is YFSETQ. The V end was cut by 5 bases, the J end by 6 bases, with 23 bases between. CDR3 loop: CASRNLGRQTVNGYTF. The CDR3 DNA reads as TGCGCCAGCAGAAACCTTGGGAGGCAGACCGTGAATGGCTACACCTTC.

The gene calls are TRBV13 and TRBJ1-1; D unresolved. In germline, CDR1 is PRHDT, CDR2 FYEKMQ (reference sequence). The CDR3 has 15 amino acids. Trimming removed 2 bases from V and 7 bases from J, with 17 bases in between. The DNA of the CDR3 is TGTGCCAGCAGCTTAACTGTGAATGAATGGGGTGAAGCTTTCTTT. Its translation: CASSLTVNEWGEAFF. Full variable domain (rest looked up from reference TRBV13 and TRBJ1-1): AAGVIQSPRHLIKEKRETATLKCYPIPRHDTVYWYQQGPGQDPQFLISFYEKMQSDKGSIPDRFSAQQFSDYHSELNMSSLELGDSALYFCASSLTVNEWGEAFFGQGTRLTVV.

The genes are TRBV4-3 and TRBJ2-5, with 9 bases aligning to TRBD2. The length of the CDR3 is 17 residues. With 1 base clipped from V and 7 bases from J, the junction kept 13 bases outside the gene matches. CDR1 and CDR2 (germline): LGHNA, YSLEER. CDR3 region: CASSQGAGTSTGLTQYF. The CDR3 DNA reads as TGCGCCAGCAGCCAAGGGGCCGGGACTAGCACGGGTTTGACCCAGTACTTC.

CDR3 nucleotide sequence: TGTGCCAGCAGCTTACTCATCTCGAACACCGGGGAGCTGTTTTTT. Protein sequence: CASSLLISNTGELFF. The chain is built from TRBV7-9 and TRBJ2-2; D is ambiguous. The V end lost 2 bases, the J end lost 0 bases, and 7 bases lay between the germline ends. The germline CDR1 and CDR2 sequences are SEHNR and FQNEAQ (reference sequence). The CDR3 runs to 15 residues.

This clone was seen a few times. V is TRBV9 and J is TRBJ2-2; D remains unclear. CDR3 length: 16 amino acids. In germline, CDR1 is SGDLS, CDR2 YYNGEE. V was clipped by 2 bases and J by 0 bases, with 11 bases between them. CDR3 nucleotides: TGTGCCAGCAGCGTTGGTATTTTCGCGAACACCGGGGAGCTGTTTTTT. Translated, it gives CASSVGIFANTGELFF.

The chain links TRBV10-3 to TRBJ2-2, with D perhaps TRBD2 (5 bases). Deletions cut 7 bases from V and 0 bases from J, with 9 bases between. This CDR3 region has 14 residues. Germline CDR1 and CDR2: ENHRY and SYGVKD. The DNA of the CDR3 is TGTGCCATCAAAGCGGAGACGAACACCGGGGAGCTGTTTTTT. It encodes CAIKAETNTGELFF.

V is TRBV6-1 and J is TRBJ1-2, with unresolved D. V lost 2 bases to trimming and J lost 0 bases, with 10 bases between them. There are 15 residues in the CDR3. Germline CDR1 and CDR2: MNHNS and SASEGT. CDR3 coding DNA: TGTGCCAGCAGTGAATTCGGACGGACTAACTATGGCTACACCTTC. Translation: CASSEFGRTNYGYTF.

This chain connects TRBV4-1 to TRBJ1-4, with D tentatively TRBD1 (5 bases). V was trimmed by 3 bases and J by 9 bases, leaving 20 bases between them. Germline CDR1 and CDR2: MGHRA and YSYEKL. The length of the CDR3 is 16 residues. Written as DNA, the CDR3 is TGCGCCAGCAGCCACACGGGGACCTTAAAACTTCAAAAACTGTTTTTT. Protein sequence: CASSHTGTLKLQKLFF.

The chain links TRBV7-8 to TRBJ1-3; perhaps TRBD1 as D (6 bases). V lost 4 bases and J lost 2, with 9 bases in between. Germline CDR1 SGHVS, CDR2 FQNEAQ. The CDR3 is made up of 14 amino acids. The CDR3 DNA reads TGTGCCAGCAGCTCAAGGACAGCTGGAAACACCATATATTTT. Protein sequence: CASSSRTAGNTIYF.